This TCR beta chain came from a study of blood T cell repertoires in COVID-19. Repertoires were generated with immunoSEQ multiplex PCR, while TCRdb's copy carries only in-frame clones and drops some. The data contain some 300,000 clones, more than 80% of them singletons. Germline V gene data show CDR1 as SEHNR and CDR2 as FQNEAQ (reference sequence). The V gene lost 4 bases and the J gene lost 12 bases, with 7 bases spanning the gap. The CDR3 spans 11 residues. This sequence was found in a woman aged 45-65 years with COVID-19, enrolled during active disease. The chain links TRBV7-9 to TRBJ1-6; no clear D. The material sequenced was peripheral blood. The CDR3 loop reads CASSSEGPLHF. CDR3 in DNA: TGTGCCAGCAGCTCGGAGGGACCCCTCCACTTT.